The 31 T cell receptor beta chains listed next were all sequenced from one sample in a study of spatial heterogeneity in lung cancer. MiXCR was run by TCRdb on the 5' RACE reads, yielding one entry per CDR3 protein. The profile covers approximately 52,000 distinct CDR3 sequences, with about 5.8% appearing a single time and around 10% taken by the ten largest. Time point reported: sample taken at primary tumor resection. Frozen PBMC, nontumor lung or tumor provided whole RNA, which was sequenced unsorted. Sequencing was performed on PBMCs, taken at surgery. The receptors derive from a male donor with early-stage non-small cell lung cancer.

Many counts were recorded for this clonotype. The rearrangement links TRBV15 to TRBJ2-7, with 8 bases aligning to TRBD1. The CDR3 runs to 15 residues. Germline trimming cut 3 bases from V and 3 bases from J; bases unmatched to any gene: 7. Germline CDR1 and CDR2: LNHNV and YYDKDF (reference sequence). CDR3 DNA: TGTGCCACCAGCAGGAGGACAGGGTCTTACTACGAGCAGTACTTC. Residues: CATSRRTGSYYEQYF.

This clonotype was seen a handful of times. This rearrangement joins TRBV7-8 to TRBJ2-5; 10 nucleotides agree with TRBD2. CDR1 and CDR2 from the germline V gene are SGHVS and FQNEAQ. V lost 5 bases and J lost 3; bases outside the gene matches: 6. The CDR3 length is 15 residues. In DNA, the CDR3 is TGTGCCAGCAGCCGTGGACTAGCGGCTGAAGAGACCCAGTACTTC. This encodes CASSRGLAAEETQYF.

This clonotype was observed at least ten times. The chain links TRBV7-2 to TRBJ2-3; 7 positions agree with TRBD2. V trimming: 1 base; J trimming: 2 bases; junction bases outside the gene matches: 9. CDR3 length: 17 amino acids. The germline V gene encodes CDR1 SGHTA and CDR2 FQGNSA. The CDR3 DNA sequence: TGTGCCAGCAGCTTAGGAGGGCTAGCGGAGTACACAGATACGCAGTATTTT. Translated, it gives CASSLGGLAEYTDTQYF.

This clonotype was detected many times. The rearrangement joins TRBV20-1 to TRBJ2-7, with 8 bases matching TRBD2. V shed 0 bases, J shed 4 bases, and the junction held 8 bases outside the gene matches. Per germline, CDR1 DFQATT and CDR2 SNEGSKA (reference sequence). The CDR3 is made up of 15 amino acids. In DNA, the CDR3 is TGCAGTGCTAGAGACTTAGCGGGAAAAGGGTACGAGCAGTACTTC. This sequence encodes CSARDLAGKGYEQYF.

This clonotype was counted at least ten times. The J gene is TRBJ2-7, the V gene TRBV6-6; a possible D gene is TRBD2 (5 bases). V was cut by 9 bases and J by 5 bases, with 11 bases left in between. Germline V gene sequence: CDR1 MNHNY, CDR2 SVGAGI (reference sequence). The CDR3 runs 11 residues. The CDR3 loop reads CASTTGDEQYF. The CDR3 region has the DNA TGTGCCAGTACCACCGGGGACGAGCAGTACTTC.

This clonotype has just a few counts. The chain recombines TRBV24-1 with TRBJ2-1; TRBD2 matches at 14 bases. CDR3 size: 17 residues. CDR1 and CDR2 from the germline V gene are KGHDR and SFDVKD. The J segment lost 8 bases and the V segment lost 4 bases, leaving 9 bases of the junction unmatched. In nucleotides, the CDR3 is TGTGCCACCAGTGACCATGGACTAGCGGGAGGAAGGGATGAGCAGTTCTTC. As protein: CATSDHGLAGGRDEQFF.

In this sample, this clonotype turned up many times. The genes are TRBV5-5 and TRBJ2-3; TRBD2 might be the D (5 bases). This CDR3 is built from 14 residues. Between the trimmed V and J ends, which lost 0 bases and 4 bases, there was a span of 9 bases. Germline V gene sequence: CDR1 SGHKS, CDR2 YYEKEE (reference sequence). CDR3 in DNA: TGTGCCAGCAGCTTGGGAGGGTCCCCAGATACGCAGTATTTT. Its protein is CASSLGGSPDTQYF.

Many counts were recorded for this clonotype. The chain combines TRBV20-1 with TRBJ2-3; D is possibly TRBD1 (5 bases). Deletions cut 4 bases from V and 3 bases from J, with 8 bases between. The germline CDR1 and CDR2 sequences are DFQATT and SNEGSKA (reference sequence). CDR3 length: 12 residues. The chain's CDR3 is CSAKGMTDTQYF. The CDR3 DNA sequence: TGCAGTGCTAAGGGGATGACAGATACGCAGTATTTT.

This clonotype was observed many times. The chain has TRBV20-1 and TRBJ2-1, with D possibly matching TRBD2 (8 bases). Germline CDR1 and CDR2: DFQATT and SNEGSKA (reference sequence). CDR3 length equals 16 residues. V was trimmed by 4 bases and J by 8 bases, leaving 24 bases between them. The CDR3 DNA sequence: TGCAGTGCTACGACAGGGTCGAGCGGGAGAGTCGATGAGCAGTTCTTC. It is translated as CSATTGSSGRVDEQFF.

This clonotype was detected many times. V is TRBV6-6 and J is TRBJ1-4; D uncertain. CDR3 length equals 13 residues. The germline V gene encodes CDR1 MNHNY and CDR2 SVGAGI (reference sequence). The V gene lost 7 bases and the J gene lost 2 bases, with 8 bases spanning the gap. The CDR3 coding sequence is TGTGCCAGCACCCGTGTGACTAATGAAAAACTGTTTTTT. This sequence encodes CASTRVTNEKLFF.

This chain connects TRBV20-1 to TRBJ1-5; maybe TRBD1 (6 bases). The CDR3 is 14 residues long. Germline assignment: CDR1 DFQATT and CDR2 SNEGSKA (reference sequence). Trimming shortened V by 3 bases and J by 1 base, and 10 bases separated the two germline ends. The CDR3, as DNA: TGCAGTGCTAGTGGGGGGGCGAGCAATCAGCCCCAGCATTTT. Translation: CSASGGASNQPQHF.

At least ten counts were recorded for this clonotype. The rearrangement joins TRBV7-3 to TRBJ1-1; D gene uncertain. Germline lookup yields CDR1 SGHTA and CDR2 FQGTGA. The CDR3 covers 13 residues. V shed 1 base and J shed 2 bases, with 5 bases lying between them. The CDR3 region is CASSLNRNTEAFF. The CDR3 DNA is TGTGCCAGCAGCTTAAACAGAAACACTGAAGCTTTCTTT.

The genes are TRBV6-2 or TRBV6-3 and TRBJ2-7, with D hard to call. V shed 5 bases and J shed 1 base, with 9 bases lying between them. Per the germline V gene, CDR1 is MNHEY and CDR2 is SVGEGT. CDR3 length: 13 amino acids. The CDR3 DNA reads TGTGCCAGCAGTCCCATTGATTCCTACGAGCAGTACTTC. Protein sequence: CASSPIDSYEQYF.

This clonotype came up many times. The V gene is TRBV7-2, the J gene TRBJ1-2, with D tentatively TRBD1 (5 bases). Trimming pared 5 bases from V and 4 bases from J, leaving 14 bases between. Germline V CDR1 and CDR2: SGHTA, FQGNSA. This CDR3 contains 14 residues. The CDR3 region is CASSTGGDFYGYTF. CDR3 nucleotides: TGTGCCAGCAGCACTGGGGGAGACTTCTATGGCTACACCTTC.

This clonotype showed up many times. The rearrangement uses TRBV6-6 and TRBJ2-3; tentatively, D is TRBD1 (5 bases). V gave up 6 bases and J gave up 6 bases, with 16 bases separating them. Germline CDR1 MNHNY, CDR2 SVGAGI (reference sequence). The CDR3 spans 14 residues. Here the CDR3 reads CASRQGNPWDTQYF. CDR3 DNA sequence: TGTGCCAGCAGGCAGGGAAACCCCTGGGATACGCAGTATTTT.

This clonotype has at least ten counts. The rearrangement links TRBV5-1 to TRBJ2-7, with D perhaps being TRBD1 or TRBD2 (6 bases each). Germline V gives CDR1 SGHRS, CDR2 YFSETQ. This CDR3 spans 15 amino acids. The V end lost 0 bases, the J end lost 6 bases, and 16 bases lay between the germline ends. This CDR3 reads CASSLGGIGGGEQYF. The CDR3 DNA reads TGCGCCAGCAGCTTGGGAGGAATCGGGGGCGGCGAGCAGTACTTC.

This clonotype showed up many times. The chain employs TRBV4-2 and TRBJ2-3; D is uncertain. V was pared by 4 bases and J by 0 bases, with 14 bases between. CDR3 length equals 16 residues. Germline V gene sequence: CDR1 LGHNA, CDR2 YNFKEQ. The chain's CDR3 is CASSRTLGTSTDTQYF. In nucleotides, the CDR3 is TGTGCCAGCAGCCGCACTTTAGGAACTAGCACAGATACGCAGTATTTT.

This clonotype was detected many times. This sequence joins TRBV6-6 and TRBJ2-1; D may be TRBD1 (7 bases). V was trimmed by 6 bases and J by 4 bases, leaving 13 bases between them. This CDR3 has 14 residues. CDR1 MNHNY and CDR2 SVGAGI come from the germline V gene (reference sequence). The CDR3 loop reads CASSLAGGYNEQFF. The CDR3 DNA sequence: TGTGCCAGCAGCCTGGCAGGGGGGTACAATGAGCAGTTCTTC.

This clonotype was seen many times. The chain links TRBV11-2 to TRBJ2-1; TRBD2 matches at 8 bases. The CDR3 is 15 residues long. V lost 5 bases to trimming and J lost 7 bases; unmatched junction nucleotides: 10. Germline V gene data show CDR1 as SGHAT and CDR2 as FQNNGV. CDR3 loop: CASSPQAGAGNEQFF. CDR3 nucleotide sequence: TGTGCCAGCAGCCCCCAAGCGGGAGCGGGGAATGAGCAGTTCTTC.

This clonotype was seen a few times. The junction does not match germline at one end; this may be a read error. The chain employs TRBV10-3 and TRBJ2-7; D is ambiguous. There are 12 residues in the CDR3. Germline CDR1 ENHRY, CDR2 SYGVKD. The CDR3 sequence: CVISAYSGEQYF. The CDR3 region has the DNA TGTGTCATCAGTGCTTATTCGGGCGAGCAGTACTTC.

This clonotype showed up just a few times. V gene TRBV20-1 combines with J gene TRBJ2-5; D is unresolved. V was shortened by 4 bases and J by 4 bases, with 10 bases between the two germline ends. CDR1 and CDR2 from the germline V gene are DFQATT and SNEGSKA (reference sequence). The CDR3 runs to 12 residues. The CDR3 is CSATLGSETQYF. For the CDR3, the DNA is TGCAGTGCTACCTTGGGCTCAGAGACCCAGTACTTC.

Ten or more counts support this clonotype. V usage is TRBV5-1 and J usage is TRBJ2-4, with D perhaps TRBD1 or TRBD2 (5 bases each). CDR1 is SGHRS and CDR2 is YFSETQ in the germline V gene. Trimming took off 0 bases at V and 1 base at J, with 8 bases between the two ends. The length of the CDR3 is 15 residues. CDR3 region: CASSLGGAAKNIQYF. The DNA for the CDR3 is TGCGCCAGCAGCTTGGGAGGGGCGGCCAAAAACATTCAGTACTTC.

This clonotype was recorded at least ten times. The chain has TRBV18 and TRBJ2-1; D not certain. The V end was cut by 0 bases, the J end by 0 bases, with 12 bases between. This CDR3 region has 17 residues. Germline CDR1 KGHSH, CDR2 LQKENI. The CDR3 DNA reads TGTGCCAGCTCACCACCTCGACGGTTAAGCTCCTACAATGAGCAGTTCTTC. Translation gives CASSPPRRLSSYNEQFF.

The table lists this clonotype with many counts. CDR3 nucleotide sequence: TGTGCCAGCAGCTTAGTCCCTAGCGGGAGGGCTAACTACAATGAGCAGTTCTTC. It codes for CASSLVPSGRANYNEQFF. The chain links TRBV7-2 to TRBJ2-1, with 12 bases lining up with TRBD2. The CDR3 runs to 18 residues. Germline V gene data show CDR1 as SGHTA and CDR2 as FQGNSA. Losses at the gene ends were 1 base for V and 3 bases for J; bases not matched to a gene: 7.

The CDR3 coding sequence is TGTGCCAGCAGTCCTGACAGGGGGTATGATATCTATGGCTACACCTTC. It translates to CASSPDRGYDIYGYTF. V usage is TRBV27 and J usage is TRBJ1-2, with 9 bases matching TRBD1. Unmatched junction bases numbered 11, after V lost 5 bases and J lost 4 bases. CDR3 length equals 16 residues. Germline CDR1 is MNHEY and CDR2 is SMNVEV (reference sequence).

This clonotype was seen repeatedly, ten times or more. V usage is TRBV15 and J usage is TRBJ2-1; D may be TRBD2 (6 bases). This CDR3 region has 14 residues. V was cut by 0 bases and J by 9 bases, with 12 bases left in between. From germline, CDR1 is LNHNV and CDR2 YYDKDF (reference sequence). In DNA form, the CDR3 reads TGTGCCACCAGCAGAGATAGGGGACTGGGTGAGCAGTTCTTC. Amino acid sequence: CATSRDRGLGEQFF.

V usage is TRBV29-1 and J usage is TRBJ2-5, with D possibly TRBD2 on 6 matching bases. The CDR3 is 15 amino acids. V dropped 6 bases and J dropped 6 bases, with 23 bases sitting between them. Germline CDR1 reads SQVTM; CDR2 reads ANQGSEA. The CDR3 spells CSVEWGDQVGQTQYF. In DNA, the CDR3 is TGCAGCGTGGAATGGGGGGACCAAGTTGGACAGACCCAGTACTTC. The full variable domain, its missing parts supplied by reference TRBV29-1 and TRBJ2-5, is SAVISQKPSRDICQRGTSLTIQCQVDSQVTMMFWYRQQPGQSLTLIATANQGSEATYESGFVIDKFPISRPNLTFSTLTVSNMSPEDSSIYLCSVEWGDQVGQTQYFGPGTRLLVL.

This clonotype has at least ten counts. The V call is TRBV6-5, the J call TRBJ1-2; 9 positions agree with TRBD1. In germline, CDR1 is MNHEY, CDR2 SVGAGI. There are 15 residues in the CDR3. The ends lost 0 bases at V and 4 bases at J; junction bases unmatched: 3. In nucleotides, the CDR3 is TGTGCCAGCAGTTACTCGGGACAGGGAGGCTATGGCTACACCTTC. Translation gives CASSYSGQGGYGYTF.

This clonotype has ten or more counts. The chain joins TRBV30 to TRBJ2-7; D remains unclear. Looked up from germline, CDR1 is GTSNPN and CDR2 is SVGIG (reference sequence). The CDR3 runs to 13 residues. V was clipped by 0 bases and J by 3 bases, with 9 bases between them. This chain's CDR3 is CAWSVSLYYEQYF. In DNA, the CDR3 is TGTGCCTGGAGTGTATCTCTTTACTACGAGCAGTACTTC.

The chain combines TRBV20-1 with TRBJ2-5, with unresolved D. The germline gives CDR1 DFQATT, CDR2 SNEGSKA (reference sequence). Trimming shortened V by 1 base and J by 4 bases, and 7 bases separated the two germline ends. CDR3 length: 12 residues. The CDR3 is CSARVRVETQYF. CDR3 coding DNA: TGCAGTGCTAGAGTAAGGGTAGAGACCCAGTACTTC.

This clonotype appeared many times. The rearrangement uses TRBV7-2 and TRBJ2-3, with D unclear. This CDR3 has 14 residues. V dropped 4 bases and J dropped 3 bases, with 11 bases sitting between them. The germline V gene encodes CDR1 SGHTA and CDR2 FQGNSA. The CDR3 is CASSSYTRTDTQYF. The CDR3 DNA follows: TGTGCCAGCAGCTCCTACACACGGACAGATACGCAGTATTTT.